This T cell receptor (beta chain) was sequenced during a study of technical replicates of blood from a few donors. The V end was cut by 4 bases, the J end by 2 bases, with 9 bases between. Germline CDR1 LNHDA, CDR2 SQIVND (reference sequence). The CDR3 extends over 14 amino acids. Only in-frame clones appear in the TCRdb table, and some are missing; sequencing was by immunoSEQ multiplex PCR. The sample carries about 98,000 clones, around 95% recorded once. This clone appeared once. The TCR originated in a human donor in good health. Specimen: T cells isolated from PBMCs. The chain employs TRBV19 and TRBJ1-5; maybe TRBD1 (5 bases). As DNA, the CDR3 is TGTGCCAGTAGTAGGGGGGGTGGCAATCAGCCCCAGCATTTT. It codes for CASSRGGGNQPQHF.